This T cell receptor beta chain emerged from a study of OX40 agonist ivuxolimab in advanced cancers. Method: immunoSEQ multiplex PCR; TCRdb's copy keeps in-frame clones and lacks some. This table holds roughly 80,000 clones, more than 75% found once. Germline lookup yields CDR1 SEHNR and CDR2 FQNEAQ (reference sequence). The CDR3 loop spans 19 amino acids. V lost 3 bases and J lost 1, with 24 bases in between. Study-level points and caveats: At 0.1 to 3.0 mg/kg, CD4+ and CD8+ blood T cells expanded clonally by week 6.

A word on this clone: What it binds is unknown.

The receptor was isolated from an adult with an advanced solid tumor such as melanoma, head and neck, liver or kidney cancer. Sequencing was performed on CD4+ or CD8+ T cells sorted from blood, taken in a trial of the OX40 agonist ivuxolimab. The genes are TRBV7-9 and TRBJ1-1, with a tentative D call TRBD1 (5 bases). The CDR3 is CASSFPKQGPTSGNTEAFF. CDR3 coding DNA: TGTGCCAGCAGCTTCCCAAAGCAGGGCCCCACCAGCGGGAACACTGAAGCTTTCTTT.